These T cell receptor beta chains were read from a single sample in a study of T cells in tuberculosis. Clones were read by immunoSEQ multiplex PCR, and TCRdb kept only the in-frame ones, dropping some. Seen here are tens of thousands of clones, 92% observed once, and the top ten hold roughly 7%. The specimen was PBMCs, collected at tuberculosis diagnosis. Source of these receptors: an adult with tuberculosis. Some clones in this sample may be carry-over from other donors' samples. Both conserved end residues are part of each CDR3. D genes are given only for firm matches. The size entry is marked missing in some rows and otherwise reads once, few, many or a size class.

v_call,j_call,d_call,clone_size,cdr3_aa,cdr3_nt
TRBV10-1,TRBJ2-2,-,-,CASSEGRGFRTGELFF,TGCGCCAGCAGTGAGGGAAGGGGCTTTCGAACCGGGGAGCTGTTTTTT
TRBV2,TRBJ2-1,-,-,CASSVLAYNEQFF,TGTGCCAGCAGTGTTCTAGCCTACAATGAGCAGTTCTTC
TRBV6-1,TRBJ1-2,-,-,CASSEEGRGIGGYTF,TGTGCCAGCAGTGAAGAAGGCCGGGGGATAGGTGGCTACACCTTC
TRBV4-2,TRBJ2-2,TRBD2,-,CASSQAGLALWNTGELFF,TGTGCCAGCAGCCAAGCGGGACTAGCGCTATGGAACACCGGGGAGCTGTTTTTT
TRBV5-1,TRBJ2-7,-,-,CASSYPGHITYEQYF,TGCGCCAGCAGCTACCCGGGACATATCACCTACGAGCAGTACTTC
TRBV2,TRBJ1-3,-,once,CASTTTGGSSGNTIYF,TGTGCCAGCACCACAACCGGGGGGTCCTCTGGAAACACCATATATTTT
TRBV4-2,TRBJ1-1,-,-,CASSQDWHTEAFF,TGTGCCAGCAGCCAAGATTGGCACACTGAAGCTTTCTTT
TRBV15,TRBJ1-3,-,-,CATRLGQSSGNTIYF,TGTGCCACCCGACTTGGACAATCCTCTGGAAACACCATATATTTT
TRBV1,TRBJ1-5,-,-,CTSSHPDPQGGRSNQPQHF,TGCACCAGCAGCCACCCTGACCCCCAGGGAGGTAGAAGCAATCAGCCCCAGCATTTT
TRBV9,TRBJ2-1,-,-,CASSPRVTYNEQFF,TGTGCCAGCAGCCCCCGGGTCACCTACAATGAGCAGTTCTTC
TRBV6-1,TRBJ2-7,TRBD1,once,CASSEGTGVGYEQYF,TGTGCCAGCAGTGAAGGGACAGGGGTGGGGTACGAGCAGTACTTC
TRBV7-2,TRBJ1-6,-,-,CASSLYTGPPNSPLHF,TGTGCCAGCAGCTTATATACAGGGCCCCCTAATTCACCCCTCCACTTT
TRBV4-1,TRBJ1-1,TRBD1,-,CASSQLTGVNTEAFF,TGCGCCAGCAGCCAATTGACAGGGGTGAACACTGAAGCTTTCTTT
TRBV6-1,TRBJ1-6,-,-,CATLQGFDNSPLHF,TGTGCCACCTTACAGGGCTTCGATAATTCACCCCTCCACTTT
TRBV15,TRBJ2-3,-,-,CATSRGVADTQYF,TGTGCCACCAGCAGAGGTGTAGCAGATACGCAGTATTTT
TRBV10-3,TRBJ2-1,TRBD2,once,CAISEGRDDEQFF,TGTGCCATCAGTGAAGGGAGGGACGATGAGCAGTTCTTC
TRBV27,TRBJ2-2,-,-,CASSLWAPNTGELFF,TGTGCCAGCAGTCTCTGGGCCCCGAACACCGGGGAGCTGTTTTTT
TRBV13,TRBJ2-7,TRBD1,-,CASSTSGQGYEQYF,TGTGCCAGCAGCACTTCAGGACAGGGCTACGAGCAGTACTTC
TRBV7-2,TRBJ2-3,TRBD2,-,CASSLVGLARFGADTQYF,TGTGCCAGCAGCTTAGTGGGACTAGCGAGGTTTGGGGCAGATACGCAGTATTTT
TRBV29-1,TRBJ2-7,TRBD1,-,CSVEGGTGVYEQYF,TGCAGCGTTGAAGGGGGGACAGGGGTCTACGAGCAGTACTTC